This T cell receptor (beta chain) was sequenced for a study of siplizumab effects on memory and regulatory T cells. The CDR3 consists of 15 residues. V gave up 0 bases and J gave up 2 bases, with 10 bases separating them. Germline lookup yields CDR1 MNHEY and CDR2 SVGAGI. Profiling relied on immunoSEQ multiplex PCR, and the TCRdb table lists in-frame clones only, not all of them. The repertoire holds 99,000 or so clones, with roughly 91% as singletons. This clone was detected once. V is TRBV6-5 and J is TRBJ1-2; tentative D call: TRBD1 (5 bases). The sequencing input was CD4+ T cells sorted from blood. The clonotype comes from a human donor in good health. The CDR3 loop is CASSYSRDPNYGYTF. The CDR3 DNA reads TGTGCCAGCAGTTACTCCAGGGATCCCAACTATGGCTACACCTTC.